This is a list of T cell receptor beta chains from one sample in a study of control samples from healthy donors and cancer patients. Repertoires were generated with immunoSEQ multiplex PCR, while TCRdb's copy carries only in-frame clones and drops some. The sample contains about 120,000 clones, roughly 91% of which appear only once. Input material: blood. These TCRs come from a woman between 65 and 79 years old in good health. CDR3s include the opening cysteine and the closing phenylalanine or tryptophan. The D gene is left open where the match is weak. Not all rows give a size; the values are once, few, many and, for expanded clones, a class.

TRBJ1-1 | - | TRBV4-1 | - | 14 | TGCGCCAGCAGCCAAGAAGTGTTGAACACTGAAGCTTTCTTT | CASSQEVLNTEAFF
TRBJ2-1 | - | TRBV12-3/TRBV12-4 | - | 13 | TGTGCCAGCAGTCATGGACCTTACAATGAGCAGTTCTTC | CASSHGPYNEQFF
TRBJ2-2 | TRBD2 | TRBV19 | - | 16 | TGTGCCAGTAGTATAGCGGGGGGGACGAACACCGGGGAGCTGTTTTTT | CASSIAGGTNTGELFF
TRBJ2-1 | TRBD1 | TRBV4-2 | - | 16 | TGTGCCAGCAGCCTTTCGGACAGGGGGGCGGTCAATGAGCAGTTCTTC | CASSLSDRGAVNEQFF
TRBJ2-3 | - | TRBV11-3 | - | 14 | TGTGCCAGCAGCCGGGGGACCTCCACAGATACGCAGTATTTT | CASSRGTSTDTQYF
TRBJ1-1 | TRBD1 | TRBV5-4 | - | 14 | TGTGCCAGCAGCTCAGGGACAGAAGAGTCTGAAGCTTTCTTT | CASSSGTEESEAFF
TRBJ1-6 | - | TRBV4-1 | - | 20 | TGCGCCAGCAGCCCCCTGGGCGCCGGGACATCCGGCCGGTATAATTCACCCCTCCACTTT | CASSPLGAGTSGRYNSPLHF
TRBJ1-4 | - | TRBV4-3 | - | 14 | TGCGCCAGCAGCCAAGTCGCGAGGGCAGAAAAACTGTTTTTT | CASSQVARAEKLFF
TRBJ2-2 | TRBD2 | TRBV5-8 | once | 15 | TGTGCCAGCAGCTCCGGGACTAGACGGACCGGGGAGCTGTTTTTT | CASSSGTRRTGELFF
TRBJ1-6 | TRBD1 | TRBV6-2/TRBV6-3 | - | 17 | TGTGCCAGCAGTTACGGCAGGGGGGTAAGGAATAATTCACCCCTCCACTTT | CASSYGRGVRNNSPLHF
TRBJ1-2 | TRBD1 | TRBV5-4 | - | 15 | TGTGCCAGCAGCATACAGGACAGGGGGCGATATGGCTACACCTTC | CASSIQDRGRYGYTF
TRBJ2-3 | - | TRBV7-3 | - | 14 | TGTGCCAGCAGCCCCGGTGGGGTCACAGATACGCAGTATTTT | CASSPGGVTDTQYF
TRBJ1-2 | - | TRBV7-9 | - | 13 | TGTGCCAGCAGCCCTGTAGGCCTAGGTGGCTACACCTTC | CASSPVGLGGYTF
TRBJ1-2 | TRBD1 | TRBV7-9 | - | 14 | TGTGCCAGCAGCCTCGGGGGACAGGCCCTCAGTAACACCTTC | CASSLGGQALSNTF
TRBJ2-5 | TRBD1 | TRBV7-9 | - | 16 | TGTGCCAGCAGCTTTAGAAGGGACAGGGGTCAAGAGACCCAGTACTTC | CASSFRRDRGQETQYF
TRBJ1-5 | - | TRBV6-1 | - | 15 | TGTGCCAGCAGTGAAGGAAGGACAGCCAATCAGCCCCAGCATTTT | CASSEGRTANQPQHF
TRBJ1-5 | TRBD1 | TRBV6-5 | - | 15 | TGTGCCAGCAGTTCCACCGGGACAGGGGATCAGCCCCAGCATTTT | CASSSTGTGDQPQHF
TRBJ1-6 | - | TRBV19 | - | 15 | TGTGCCAGTAGGTTGGGGAGCTCCTATAATTCACCCCTCCACTTT | CASRLGSSYNSPLHF
TRBJ2-3 | TRBD2 | TRBV6-1 | - | 17 | TGTGCCAGCAGTGAGGGGACTAGCGGGGCCCTCACAGATACGCAGTATTTT | CASSEGTSGALTDTQYF
TRBJ1-1 | - | TRBV19 | - | 14 | TGTGCCAGTAGTCCTCGGGGCCGGGACACTGAAGCTTTCTTT | CASSPRGRDTEAFF
TRBJ1-5 | TRBD1 | TRBV9 | - | 15 | TGTGCCAGCAGCGTAGCAGGGGGAGTGGGTCAGCCCCAGCATTTT | CASSVAGGVGQPQHF
TRBJ2-3 | - | TRBV5-6 | - | 13 | TGTGCCAGCAGCTCGCGCTTAATTGATACGCAGTATTTT | CASSSRLIDTQYF
TRBJ2-2 | TRBD2 | TRBV2 | once | 16 | TGTGCCAGCAGAAAAGCGGGGGCAGGACACACCGGGGAGCTGTTTTTT | CASRKAGAGHTGELFF
TRBJ2-3 | - | TRBV11-2 | - | 15 | TGTGCCAGCAGCTCCCTTGGCGTCGGCACAGATACGCAGTATTTT | CASSSLGVGTDTQYF
TRBJ2-1 | - | TRBV12-3/TRBV12-4 | - | 12 | TGTGCCAGCAGCACGACAATCCGCGAGCAGTTCTTC | CASSTTIREQFF
TRBJ2-3 | TRBD1 | TRBV7-3 | - | 16 | TGTGCCAGCAGCCTACGGACAGGGAGAGGCACAGATACGCAGTATTTT | CASSLRTGRGTDTQYF
TRBJ2-3 | - | TRBV5-4 | - | 14 | TGTGCCAGCAGCCCTGGGGGCCGCACAGATACGCAGTATTTT | CASSPGGRTDTQYF
TRBJ2-7 | TRBD1 | TRBV6-2/TRBV6-3 | - | 14 | TGTGCCAGCAGTTCAGGACAGGGGGCTCACGAGCAGTACTTC | CASSSGQGAHEQYF
TRBJ2-2 | TRBD1 | TRBV4-3 | - | 15 | TGCGCCAGCAAAAGAGATGAGGGGGCCACCGGGGAGCTGTTTTTT | CASKRDEGATGELFF
TRBJ1-2 | - | TRBV12-3/TRBV12-4 | - | 13 | TGTGCCAGCAGTCAAAATAAAAACTATGGCTACACCTTC | CASSQNKNYGYTF
TRBJ2-2 | TRBD1 | TRBV19 | - | 15 | TGTGCCAGTAGTGCCAACAGGGGAAACACCGGGGAGCTGTTTTTT | CASSANRGNTGELFF
TRBJ2-1 | - | TRBV7-2 | - | 14 | TGTGCCAGCAGCTTATTTGATCTCTCTAGTGAGCAGTTCTTC | CASSLFDLSSEQFF
TRBJ1-2 | - | TRBV3-1/TRBV3-2 | - | 15 | TGTGCCAGCAGCCAAGATGCCGGGACATACTATGGCTACACCTTC | CASSQDAGTYYGYTF
TRBJ1-3 | - | TRBV14 | - | 15 | TGTGCCAGCAGCCAAACGCAGGGGCAAGGAAACACCATATATTTT | CASSQTQGQGNTIYF
TRBJ1-6 | TRBD1 | TRBV10-3 | few | 14 | TGTGCCACCTTCACAGGGGCCTTTAATTCACCCCTCCACTTT | CATFTGAFNSPLHF
TRBJ1-2 | - | TRBV5-6 | - | 13 | TGTGCCAGCAGCTTGGAACCAAAATATGGCTACACCTTC | CASSLEPKYGYTF
TRBJ1-1 | - | TRBV4-3 | few | 13 | TGCGCCAGCAGCCAAGATCGGAACACTGAAGCTTTCTTT | CASSQDRNTEAFF
TRBJ2-2 | - | TRBV7-3 | few | 13 | TGTGCCAGCAGCTCTGGGGGAGGCGGGGAGCTGTTTTTT | CASSSGGGGELFF
TRBJ1-5 | - | TRBV6-1 | - | 13 | TGTGCCAGCAGTGAAGTACAGATTCAGCCCCAGCATTTT | CASSEVQIQPQHF
TRBJ2-1 | - | TRBV18 | - | 13 | TGTGCCAGCTCACCAATCAGGGACAATGAGCAGTTCTTC | CASSPIRDNEQFF
TRBJ1-5 | - | TRBV24-1 | - | 14 | TGTGCCACCAGTAAATCCGGGGTCAATCAGCCCCAGCATTTT | CATSKSGVNQPQHF
TRBJ1-6 | - | TRBV5-4 | once | 15 | TGTGCCAGCAGCTTCGAAGGCGGCCCGGATTCACCCCTCCACTTT | CASSFEGGPDSPLHF
TRBJ2-7 | TRBD1 | TRBV6-6 | - | 12 | TGTGCCAGCAGCCAGGGGGCCCACGAGCAGTACTTC | CASSQGAHEQYF